Listed below are T cell receptor beta chains from one sample, sequenced in a study of T cells in Graves' hyperthyroidism and ophthalmopathy. TCRdb called the multiplex PCR reads again in MiXCR, with one record for every CDR3 protein. The table includes around 700,000 distinct CDR3 sequences, about 35% detected once. Sequencing was done on a sample of blood. The receptors come from a woman aged 40 to 49 with Graves' hyperthyroidism. CDR3s include the opening cysteine and the closing phenylalanine or tryptophan. A D gene is named only where the DNA matches it firmly. Size is stated for part of the rows, as once, few or many counts, or as a class when the clone is expanded.

cdr3_length	d_call	v_call	j_call	clone_size	cdr3_nt	cdr3_aa
12	.	TRBV20-1	TRBJ2-5	.	TGCAGTGCCAGCCCAGGGGGGGAGACCCAGTACTTC	CSASPGGETQYF
15	TRBD1	TRBV4-1	TRBJ2-5	few	TGCGCCAGCAGCCAAGTTGAGACAGGGTTGAAGACCCAGTACTTC	CASSQVETGLKTQYF
9	.	TRBV7-6	TRBJ2-3	.	TGTGCCACCGGTATCTTCATGTATTTT	CATGIFMYF
12	.	TRBV10-3	TRBJ1-4	.	TGTGCCATCAGGGGAGCTAATGAAAAACTGTTTTTT	CAIRGANEKLFF
15	TRBD1	TRBV4-2	TRBJ2-7	.	TGTGCCAGCAGCCAGGGACAGGGTATGACCTACGAGCAGTACTTC	CASSQGQGMTYEQYF
15	.	TRBV6-5	TRBJ1-2	many	TGTGCCAGCACCCCCGCGGGGGCACCTAACTATGGCTACACCTTC	CASTPAGAPNYGYTF
13	.	TRBV29-1	TRBJ1-1	many	TGCAGCGTTGAAGCCCAGGGTAGCACTGAAGCTTTCTTT	CSVEAQGSTEAFF
14	TRBD2	TRBV20-1	TRBJ2-7	many	TGCAGTGCTAGACGCCGGGACTATCCTTACGAGCAGTACTTC	CSARRRDYPYEQYF
16	.	TRBV6-5	TRBJ1-2	few	TGTGCCAGCAGAGGGGTTACCGGGACACAGTACTATGGCTACACCTTC	CASRGVTGTQYYGYTF
9	.	TRBV29-1	TRBJ1-2	.	TGCAGCGTTGAGGGGCCGGGAACCTTC	CSVEGPGTF
15	.	TRBV28	TRBJ1-5	few	TGTGCCAGCAGTTTAGAGGGGATCGTCGGACAGCCCCAGCATTTT	CASSLEGIVGQPQHF
13	TRBD1	TRBV6-1	TRBJ2-7	.	TGTGCCAGCAGAGTTCAGGGGGTCGGCGAGCAGTACTTC	CASRVQGVGEQYF
17	.	TRBV7-2	TRBJ2-5	many	TGTGCCAGCAGCTTAGCGGGGGGTCGGTCCCCTCAAGAGACCCAGTACTTC	CASSLAGGRSPQETQYF
15	.	TRBV7-9	TRBJ2-5	.	TGTGCCAGCAGTGGGAGCGCCGCAAGGAAAGAGACCCAGTACTTC	CASSGSAARKETQYF
14	.	TRBV6-5	TRBJ1-2	few	TGTGCCAGCAGTTACGGGGGGCCCGACTATGGCTACACCTTC	CASSYGGPDYGYTF
14	TRBD2	TRBV20-1	TRBJ2-5	.	TGCAGTGCTAAGGCGGGAGGGCCGACAGATACGCAGTACTTC	CSAKAGGPTDTQYF
16	TRBD1	TRBV24-1	TRBJ2-2	few	TGTGCCACCAGTGATTTTGGACAGGGGGCTAACGGGGAGCTGTTTTTT	CATSDFGQGANGELFF
12	.	TRBV7-9	TRBJ2-4	.	TGTGCCAGCAGCACCTATAACAACATTCAGTACTTC	CASSTYNNIQYF
12	.	TRBV6-5	TRBJ1-4	few	TGTGCCAGCCGCGAACCCTTCGGGAAACTGTTTTTT	CASREPFGKLFF
13	.	TRBV7-7	TRBJ1-4	.	TGTGCTAGCAGCTTGAACGGGGAGAATGAACTGTTTTTT	CASSLNGENELFF
16	TRBD1	TRBV20-1	TRBJ1-3	many	TGCAGTGCGGCCAGACAGACAGGGTCCATTGGAAACACCATATATTTT	CSAARQTGSIGNTIYF
17	TRBD1	TRBV10-3	TRBJ1-1	.	TGTGCCAGCAGGAACCACAAGCCGACAGGGTGGGCGACTGAAGCTTTCTTT	CASRNHKPTGWATEAFF
15	.	TRBV2	TRBJ1-4	.	TGTGCCAGCAGTGAAAGCGGGGGCGGTAATGAAAAACTGTTTTTT	CASSESGGGNEKLFF
15	.	TRBV19	TRBJ2-2	.	TGTGCCAGTAGTATACGGGGGACAGTTAACGGGGAGCTGTTTTTT	CASSIRGTVNGELFF
12	.	TRBV7-9	TRBJ2-3	.	TGTGCCAGCAGCACACAGGGAAATACGCAGTATTTT	CASSTQGNTQYF
16	TRBD1	TRBV12-3/TRBV12-4	TRBJ1-6	few	TGTGCCAGCAGTCCAGGGGGCTCCGGGCTGGGATCACCCCTCCACTTT	CASSPGGSGLGSPLHF
13	.	TRBV2	TRBJ2-5	.	TGTGCCAGCAGTGAAATCCCGGGAGAGACCCAGTACTTC	CASSEIPGETQYF